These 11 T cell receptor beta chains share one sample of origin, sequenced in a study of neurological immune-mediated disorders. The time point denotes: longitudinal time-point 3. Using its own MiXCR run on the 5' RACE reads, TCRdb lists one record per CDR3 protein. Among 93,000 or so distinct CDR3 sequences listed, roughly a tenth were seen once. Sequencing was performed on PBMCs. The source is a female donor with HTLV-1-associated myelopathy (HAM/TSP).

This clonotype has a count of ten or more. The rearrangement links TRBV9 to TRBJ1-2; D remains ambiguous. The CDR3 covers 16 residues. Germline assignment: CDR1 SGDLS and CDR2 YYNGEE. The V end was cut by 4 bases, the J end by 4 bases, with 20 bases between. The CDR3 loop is CASSPHSGRLIYGYTF. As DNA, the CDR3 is TGTGCCAGCAGCCCACATTCCGGACGACTGATCTATGGCTACACCTTC.

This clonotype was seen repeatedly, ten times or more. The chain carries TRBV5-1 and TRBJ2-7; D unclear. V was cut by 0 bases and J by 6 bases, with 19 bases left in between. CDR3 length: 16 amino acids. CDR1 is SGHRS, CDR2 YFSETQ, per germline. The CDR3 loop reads CASSLASEVRPGEQYF. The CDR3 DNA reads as TGCGCCAGCAGCTTGGCCAGCGAGGTCAGGCCTGGCGAGCAGTACTTC. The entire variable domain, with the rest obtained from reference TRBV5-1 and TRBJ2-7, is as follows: KAGVTQTPRYLIKTRGQQVTLSCSPISGHRSVSWYQQTPGQGLQFLFEYFSETQRNKGNFPGRFSGRQFSNSRSEMNVSTLELGDSALYLCASSLASEVRPGEQYFGPGTRLTVT.

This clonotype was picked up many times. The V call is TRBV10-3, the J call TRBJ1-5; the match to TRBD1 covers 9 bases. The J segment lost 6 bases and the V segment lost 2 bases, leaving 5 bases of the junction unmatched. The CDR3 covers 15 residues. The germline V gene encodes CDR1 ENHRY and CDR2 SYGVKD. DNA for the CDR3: TGTGCCATCAGTGAGCGGGGACAGGGAGGTCAGCCCCAGCATTTT. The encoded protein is CAISERGQGGQPQHF.

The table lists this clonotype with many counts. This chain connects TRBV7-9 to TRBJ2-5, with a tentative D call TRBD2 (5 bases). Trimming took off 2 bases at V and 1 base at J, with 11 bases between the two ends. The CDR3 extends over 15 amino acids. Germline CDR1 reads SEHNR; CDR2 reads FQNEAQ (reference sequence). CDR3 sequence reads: CASSLSYGVQETQYF. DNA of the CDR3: TGTGCCAGCAGCTTATCTTACGGGGTCCAAGAGACCCAGTACTTC.

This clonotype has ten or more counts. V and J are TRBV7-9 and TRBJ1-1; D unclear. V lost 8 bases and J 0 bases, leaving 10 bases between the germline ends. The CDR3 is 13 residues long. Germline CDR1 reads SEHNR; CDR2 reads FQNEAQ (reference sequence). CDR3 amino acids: CASLQHMNTEAFF. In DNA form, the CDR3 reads TGTGCCAGCCTCCAACACATGAACACTGAAGCTTTCTTT.

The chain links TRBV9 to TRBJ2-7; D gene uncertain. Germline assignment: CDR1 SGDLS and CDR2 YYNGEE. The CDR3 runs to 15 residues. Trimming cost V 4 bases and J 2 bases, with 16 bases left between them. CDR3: CASSPPNGVPYEQYF. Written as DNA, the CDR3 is TGTGCCAGCAGCCCCCCCAACGGAGTCCCCTACGAGCAGTACTTC.

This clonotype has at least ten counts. The CDR3 DNA reads TGTGCCAGCAGCTTAGGGGCTAGTAGAACAGATACGCAGTATTTT. This gives the protein CASSLGASRTDTQYF. This chain joins TRBV7-2 and TRBJ2-3; D ambiguous. Per the germline V gene, CDR1 is SGHTA and CDR2 is FQGNSA. V was clipped by 1 base and J by 3 bases, with 11 bases between them. This CDR3 comprises 15 residues.

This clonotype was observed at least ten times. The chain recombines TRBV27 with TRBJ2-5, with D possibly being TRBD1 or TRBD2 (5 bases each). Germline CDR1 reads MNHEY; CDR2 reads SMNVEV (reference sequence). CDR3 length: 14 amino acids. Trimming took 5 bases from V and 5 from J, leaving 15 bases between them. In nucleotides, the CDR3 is TGTGCCAGCAGTCAAGGGGAGCCTGGGGAGACCCAGTACTTC. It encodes CASSQGEPGETQYF.

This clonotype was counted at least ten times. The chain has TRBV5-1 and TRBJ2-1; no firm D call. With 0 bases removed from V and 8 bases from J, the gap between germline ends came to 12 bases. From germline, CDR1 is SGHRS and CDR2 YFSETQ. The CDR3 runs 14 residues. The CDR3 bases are TGCGCCAGCAGCTTGGTCGCCAACATAGATGAGCAGTTCTTC. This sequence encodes CASSLVANIDEQFF.

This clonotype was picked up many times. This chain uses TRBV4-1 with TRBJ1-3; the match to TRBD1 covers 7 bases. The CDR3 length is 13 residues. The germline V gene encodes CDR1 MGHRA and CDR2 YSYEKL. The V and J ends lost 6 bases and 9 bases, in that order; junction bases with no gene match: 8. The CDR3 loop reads CASSSDRVSTIYF. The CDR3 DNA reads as TGCGCCAGCAGTTCCGACAGGGTGTCCACCATATATTTT.

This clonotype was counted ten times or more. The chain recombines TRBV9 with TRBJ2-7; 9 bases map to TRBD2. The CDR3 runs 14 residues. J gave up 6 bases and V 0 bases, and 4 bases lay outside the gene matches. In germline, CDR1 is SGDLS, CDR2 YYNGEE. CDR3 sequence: CASSVASGVGEQYF. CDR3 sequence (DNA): TGTGCCAGCAGCGTAGCTAGCGGGGTAGGCGAGCAGTACTTC.